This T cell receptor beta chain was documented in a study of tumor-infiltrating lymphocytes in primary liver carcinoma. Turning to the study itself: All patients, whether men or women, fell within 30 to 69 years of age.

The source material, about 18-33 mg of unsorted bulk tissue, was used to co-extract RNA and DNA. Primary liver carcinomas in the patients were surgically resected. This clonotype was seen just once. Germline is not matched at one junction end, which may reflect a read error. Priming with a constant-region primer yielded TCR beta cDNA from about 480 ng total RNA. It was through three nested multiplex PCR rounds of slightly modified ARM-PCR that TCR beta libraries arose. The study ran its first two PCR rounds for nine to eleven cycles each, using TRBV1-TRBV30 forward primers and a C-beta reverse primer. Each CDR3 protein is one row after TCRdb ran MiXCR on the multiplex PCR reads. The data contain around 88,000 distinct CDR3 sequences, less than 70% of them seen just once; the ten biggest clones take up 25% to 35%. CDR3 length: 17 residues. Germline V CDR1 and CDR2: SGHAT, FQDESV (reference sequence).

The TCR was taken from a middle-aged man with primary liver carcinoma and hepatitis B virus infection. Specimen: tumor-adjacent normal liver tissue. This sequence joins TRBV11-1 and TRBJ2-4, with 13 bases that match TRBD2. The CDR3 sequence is CANSFPGTSGTKNFQYF. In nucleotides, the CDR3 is TGTGCCAACAGCTTTCCCGGGACTAGCGGGACCAAAAACTTTCAGTACTTC.